Listed below are T cell receptor beta chains from one sample, sequenced in a study of identical twins. TCRdb processed the 5' RACE reads anew with MiXCR; each CDR3 protein has one entry. The table lists hundreds of thousands of distinct CDR3 sequences, over 5% of them singletons. Sequencing was done on a sample of naive T cells sorted from blood. The receptors derive from a man aged 18 to 29 in good health. The CDR3 runs from the conserved cysteine through the conserved F or W.

v_call cdr3_aa
TRBV20-1 CSARRPGQPDTEAFF
TRBV29-1 CSVVTPHTQYF
TRBV6-1 CASSHPAGGYSSYNEQFF
TRBV12-3/TRBV12-4 CASSFSWQAANTGELFF
TRBV18 CASSPPSGSGELFF
TRBV5-6 CASSLDLEETQYF
TRBV5-1 CASFLAETYNEQFF
TRBV20-1 CSASRAGLTDTQYF
TRBV20-1 CSASRIAGGPGGVEQFF
TRBV4-2 CASSQDRGQGADGYTF
TRBV10-1 CASSDAGHGLTDTQYF
TRBV20-1 CSASEGGRGNEQFF
TRBV12-3/TRBV12-4 CASSPGLYEQFF
TRBV20-1 CSATGAQGARLVETQYF
TRBV20-1 CSARGRLGYEQYF
TRBV20-1 CSARDGGPGNAQETQYF
TRBV12-3/TRBV12-4 CASSLSVTGHANYGYTF
TRBV20-1 CSARQVEETQYF
TRBV27 CASKFLPGQGFGETQYF
TRBV6-2/TRBV6-3 CASTPPPGQGVVGYTF